These T cell receptor beta chains were read from a single sample in a study of shared clonotypes between healthy human individuals. Clones were sequenced by immunoSEQ multiplex PCR, and TCRdb holds only the in-frame ones, with some missing. The repertoire holds about 1,900,000 clones, with 85% to 95% as singletons. The sequencing input was naive CD8+ T cells sorted from blood. The receptor source for this set is a man younger than 35 in good health. The CDR3 runs from the conserved cysteine through the conserved F or W. Fields, in order: clone size, D gene, J gene, V gene, CDR3 protein, CDR3 DNA. D genes are given only for firm matches. Not every row has a clone size; where given, it reads once, few, many or a size class.

NA | TRBD2 | TRBJ2-7 | TRBV19 | CASSPGRGWYEQYF | TGTGCCAGTTCCCCCGGGCGGGGGTGGTACGAGCAGTACTTC
NA | NA | TRBJ1-4 | TRBV27 | CASRRGGGNEKLFF | TGTGCCAGCAGAAGGGGGGGAGGGAATGAAAAACTGTTTTTT
NA | NA | TRBJ2-7 | TRBV9 | CASSVFAGYEQYF | TGTGCCAGCAGCGTTTTCGCGGGCTACGAGCAGTACTTC
NA | TRBD1 | TRBJ2-1 | TRBV19 | CASSIVGQDNEQFF | TGTGCCAGTAGTATAGTGGGACAGGACAATGAGCAGTTCTTC
once | TRBD2 | TRBJ2-5 | TRBV13 | CASTRTSALQETQYF | TGTGCCAGCACTCGGACTAGCGCACTCCAAGAGACCCAGTACTTC
NA | TRBD2 | TRBJ2-7 | TRBV27 | CASSQLAGEYEQYF | TGTGCCAGCAGTCAACTAGCGGGGGAATACGAGCAGTACTTC
NA | NA | TRBJ2-1 | TRBV10-1 | CASSVGESNEQFF | TGCGCCAGCAGTGTTGGGGAATCTAATGAGCAGTTCTTC
NA | TRBD1 | TRBJ2-7 | TRBV14 | CASSQERSGTGDEQYF | TGTGCCAGCAGCCAAGAGCGCTCCGGGACAGGTGACGAGCAGTACTTC
NA | TRBD2 | TRBJ2-7 | TRBV30 | CAWLATSGTSDYEQYF | TGTGCCTGGCTCGCGACTAGCGGGACTTCAGATTACGAGCAGTACTTC
NA | TRBD1 | TRBJ2-7 | TRBV4-3 | CASSQTGGSYEQYF | TGCGCCAGCAGCCAAACAGGGGGCTCCTACGAGCAGTACTTC
NA | TRBD1 | TRBJ2-5 | TRBV15 | CATSRDLGQGQETQYF | TGTGCCACCAGCAGAGATCTTGGACAGGGGCAAGAGACCCAGTACTTC
NA | NA | TRBJ1-2 | TRBV9 | CASSGDRDYGYTF | TGTGCCAGCAGCGGGGACCGGGACTATGGCTACACCTTC
NA | NA | TRBJ2-5 | TRBV19 | CASSPDLRGQETQYF | TGTGCCAGTAGTCCGGACCTTCGGGGGCAAGAGACCCAGTACTTC
NA | NA | TRBJ2-7 | TRBV15 | CATSPWGAAYEQYF | TGTGCCACCAGCCCCTGGGGGGCAGCCTACGAGCAGTACTTC
NA | NA | TRBJ1-2 | TRBV4-1 | CASSQVLSGQGGYTF | TGCGCCAGCAGCCAAGTATTATCAGGTCAGGGGGGCTACACCTTC
NA | TRBD1 | TRBJ2-2 | TRBV27 | CASSFLEAGTGDTGELFF | TGTGCCAGCAGTTTCCTTGAAGCCGGGACAGGGGACACCGGGGAGCTGTTTTTT
NA | NA | TRBJ2-1 | TRBV6-5 | CASSYSRYEQFF | TGTGCCAGCAGTTACTCTCGGTATGAGCAGTTCTTC